The clone carrying this T cell receptor (beta chain) has at least ten counts. Antigen specificity is unknown. V trimming: 8 bases; J trimming: 7 bases; junction bases outside the gene matches: 12. The CDR3 sequence is 14 residues long. Germline CDR1 is MNHEY and CDR2 is SMNVEV (reference sequence). UMIs and a universal primer site were added when TCR cDNA was made by 5'RACE template switching. MiXCR, run by TCRdb on the 5' RACE reads, gives a single entry per CDR3 protein. The top ten clones hold under 20% of a sample with more than 200,000 distinct CDR3 sequences, roughly 4% of them seen once. The data stem from a study of T cells after yellow fever vaccination. Study-wide findings and caveats: A small share of clonotypes appeared in both CD4 and CD8 compartments. The secondary response was weaker but peaked faster, day 5 versus 15. A large majority of primary-vaccination clones showed up again after the booster (about 96% CD4, around 88% CD8).

The sequences come from PBMCs, collected 15 days after the yellow fever booster vaccination. The chain employs TRBV27 and TRBJ1-2; TRBD1 aligns across 8 bases. The TCR originated in a man aged 18 to 29 who received the YFV17D yellow fever vaccine. CDR3: CASAFGDRRGGYTF. CDR3 DNA: TGTGCCAGCGCCTTCGGGGACAGGAGGGGTGGCTACACCTTC.